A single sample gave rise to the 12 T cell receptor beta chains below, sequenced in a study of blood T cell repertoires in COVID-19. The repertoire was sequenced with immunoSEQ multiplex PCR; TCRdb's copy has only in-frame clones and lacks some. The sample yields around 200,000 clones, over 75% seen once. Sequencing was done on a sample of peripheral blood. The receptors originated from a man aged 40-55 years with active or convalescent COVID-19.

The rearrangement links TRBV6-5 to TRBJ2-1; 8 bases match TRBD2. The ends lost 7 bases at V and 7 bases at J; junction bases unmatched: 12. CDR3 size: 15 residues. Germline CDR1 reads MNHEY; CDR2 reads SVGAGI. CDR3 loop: CASNPRGGFSNEQFF. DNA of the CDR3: TGTGCCAGCAACCCACGGGGGGGCTTTTCGAATGAGCAGTTCTTC.

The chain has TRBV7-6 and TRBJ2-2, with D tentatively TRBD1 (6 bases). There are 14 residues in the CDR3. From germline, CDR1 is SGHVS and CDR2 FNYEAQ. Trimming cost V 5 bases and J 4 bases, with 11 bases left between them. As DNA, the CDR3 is TGTGCCAGCAGCCGGACAGAAATCACCGGGGAGCTGTTTTTT. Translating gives CASSRTEITGELFF.

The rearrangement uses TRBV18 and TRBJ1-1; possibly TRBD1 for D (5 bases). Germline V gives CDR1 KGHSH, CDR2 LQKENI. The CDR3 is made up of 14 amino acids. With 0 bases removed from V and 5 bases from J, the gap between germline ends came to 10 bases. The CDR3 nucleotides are TGTGCCAGCTCACCACCGAAGGGGTGGACTGAAGCTTTCTTT. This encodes CASSPPKGWTEAFF. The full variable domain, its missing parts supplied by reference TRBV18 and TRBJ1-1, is NAGVMQNPRHLVRRRGQEARLRCSPMKGHSHVYWYRQLPEEGLKFMVYLQKENIIDESGMPKERFSAEFPKEGPSILRIQQVVRGDSAAYFCASSPPKGWTEAFFGQGTRLTVV.

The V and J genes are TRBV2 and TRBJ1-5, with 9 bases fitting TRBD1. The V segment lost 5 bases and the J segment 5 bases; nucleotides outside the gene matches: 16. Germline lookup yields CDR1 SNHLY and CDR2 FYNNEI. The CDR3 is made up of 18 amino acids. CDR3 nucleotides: TGTGCCAGCAGTAGAGGACAGGGGTTCACCCACGGGCATCAGCCCCAGCATTTT. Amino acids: CASSRGQGFTHGHQPQHF.

CDR3 region: CASSFSRGLQPQHF. In DNA form, the CDR3 reads TGTGCCAGCAGTTTTAGCAGGGGGCTTCAGCCCCAGCATTTT. The chain recombines TRBV28 with TRBJ1-5, with 8 bases fitting TRBD1. CDR3 length: 14 amino acids. V lost 3 bases and J lost 6; bases outside the gene matches: 4. Germline assignment: CDR1 MDHEN and CDR2 SYDVKM.

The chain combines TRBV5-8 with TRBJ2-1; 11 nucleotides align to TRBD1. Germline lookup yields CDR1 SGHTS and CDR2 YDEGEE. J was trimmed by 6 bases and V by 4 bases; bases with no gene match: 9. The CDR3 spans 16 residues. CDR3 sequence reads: CASSRAAGTGGNEQFF. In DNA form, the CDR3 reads TGTGCCAGCAGCCGAGCGGCAGGGACAGGGGGCAATGAGCAGTTCTTC.

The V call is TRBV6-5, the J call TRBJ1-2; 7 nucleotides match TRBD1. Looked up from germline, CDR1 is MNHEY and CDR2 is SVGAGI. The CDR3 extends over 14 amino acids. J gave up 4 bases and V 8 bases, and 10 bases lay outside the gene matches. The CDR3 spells CASHPPGQPYGYTF. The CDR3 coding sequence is TGTGCCAGCCACCCCCCGGGACAGCCCTATGGCTACACCTTC.

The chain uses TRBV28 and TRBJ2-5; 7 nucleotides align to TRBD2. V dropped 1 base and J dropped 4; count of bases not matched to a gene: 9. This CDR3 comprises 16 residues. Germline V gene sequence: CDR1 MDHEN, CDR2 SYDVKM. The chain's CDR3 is CASSLSGLGLTETQYF. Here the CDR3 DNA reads TGTGCCAGCAGTTTATCCGGACTAGGGCTAACAGAGACCCAGTACTTC.

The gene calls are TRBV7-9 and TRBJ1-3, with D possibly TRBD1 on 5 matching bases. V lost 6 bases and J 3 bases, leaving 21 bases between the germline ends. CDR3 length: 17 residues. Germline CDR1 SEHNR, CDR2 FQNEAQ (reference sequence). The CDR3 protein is CASRPDGAARGGNTIYF. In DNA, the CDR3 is TGTGCCAGCAGGCCCGACGGCGCCGCAAGGGGTGGAAACACCATATATTTT.

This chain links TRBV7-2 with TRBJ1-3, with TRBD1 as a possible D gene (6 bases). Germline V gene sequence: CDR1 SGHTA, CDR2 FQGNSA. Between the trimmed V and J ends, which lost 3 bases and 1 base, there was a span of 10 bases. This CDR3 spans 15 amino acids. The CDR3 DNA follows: TGTGCCAGCAGCTTTTACAGGGTTTCTGGAAACACCATATATTTT. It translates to CASSFYRVSGNTIYF.

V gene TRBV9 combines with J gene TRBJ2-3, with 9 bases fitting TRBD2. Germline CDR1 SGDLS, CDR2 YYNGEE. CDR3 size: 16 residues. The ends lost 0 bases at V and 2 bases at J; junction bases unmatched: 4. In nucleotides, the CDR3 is TGTGCCAGCAGCGTAGGGGCTAGCGGGGACACAGATACGCAGTATTTT. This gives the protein CASSVGASGDTDTQYF.

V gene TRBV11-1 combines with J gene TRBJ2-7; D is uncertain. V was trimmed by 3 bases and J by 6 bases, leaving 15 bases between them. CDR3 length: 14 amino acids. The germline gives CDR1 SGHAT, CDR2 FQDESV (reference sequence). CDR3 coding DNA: TGTGCCAGCAGCTTTGAAGCCAGGTTCCGCGAGCAGTACTTC. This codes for CASSFEARFREQYF.